A few counts support the clone carrying this TCR beta chain. Antigen: not known. Donors had nominal health at sampling but likely had unrecorded immune exposures. The CDR3 extends over 17 amino acids. Germline loops: CDR1 WSHSY, CDR2 SAAADI. V dropped 2 bases and J dropped 2; count of bases not matched to a gene: 9. This sample was taken from a study of cytomegalovirus exposure and HLA in healthy donors. Study-wide context: The Caucasian-associated ancestry cluster contained about four fifths of the approximately 390 genotyped donors.

The PCR used 60 Vbeta and 13 Jbeta primers. The method was immunoSEQ multiplex PCR; TCRdb's version includes in-frame clones alone and lacks a portion of them. This sample has more than 65,000 clones, with roughly 74% found just once. General observations from the study: Diagnosis of cytomegalovirus status made by the classifier reportedly showed high specificity and sensitivity. A later analysis linked 15,000 to 20,000 TCR beta sequences to HLA alleles at 0.05 false discovery rate.

Sequencing input: PBMCs. This TCR came from a woman aged 55-70 years in good health and CMV-seropositive. The rearrangement links TRBV10-2 to TRBJ1-5; 7 nucleotides line up with TRBD1. The CDR3: CASSEPIQGDRNQPQHF. The CDR3 nucleotides read TGCGCCAGCAGTGAGCCGATCCAGGGGGATCGCAATCAGCCCCAGCATTTT.